The T cell receptor beta chain under discussion was sequenced for a study of blood T cells in healthy people across ages (dated by TCRdb to about 2015). Study-wide context: In model experiments, roughly one uniquely barcoded TCR beta cDNA molecule per two T cells was captured by template switching. Using deep sequencing normalized with unique cDNA molecular identifiers, the study measured how TCR beta repertoire diversity changes with age. The study analyzed two additional independent replicas of 1 million unique cDNA reads from the same blood draw for two donors, one aged 18 to 30 and one aged 80 or older. Donors were grouped into four age groups: young (average about 15 years), middle-aged (around 39), aged (about 60) and long-lived (just over 80). To avoid experimental bias, donors of different ages were randomly spread across the sequencing lanes.

Donors were 39 systemically healthy Caucasian individuals from Russia aged about 6 to 100 years. Each donor gave ten milliliters of peripheral blood, collected into EDTA-treated Vacutainer tubes. Ficoll-Paque density-gradient centrifugation was used to isolate PBMCs, with at least 7 million per sample. Total RNA, at least 6 micrograms per sample, was extracted from PBMCs with Trizol reagent. For every donor, an aliquot of PBMCs went through flow cytometry to measure the percentages of naive CD45RAhigh/CD27high T cells. The library was prepared using 5' RACE. Sequencing instrument: Illumina HiSeq 2500. A second PCR of roughly 7 to 12 cycles was performed with a sample-barcoded 5' primer and a J-beta primer mix. A template-switch 5' adaptor carrying 12 random nucleotides introduced a unique molecular identifier onto each TCR beta cDNA molecule. Each sample yielded at least 2.5 million CDR3-containing paired-end reads. First-strand cDNA was synthesized from all RNA with the Mint cDNA synthesis kit, primed by a TRBC-specific oligonucleotide. Following uracil-DNA glycosylase treatment, all cDNA underwent a first 18-cycle PCR with the universal primers M1SS and BC2_uni_R. As for the authors' bioinformatics: Normalization of each sample was performed by random selection of 1 million high-quality reads, each carrying a distinct molecular identifier. Instead of being binned into consensus sequences, reads with shared molecular identifiers were discarded. MiTCR, with a Q25 quality threshold and the strictest error-elimination algorithm, was used for CDR3 identification, clonotype clustering and error correction. A nonparametric unseen species model with Euler transformation was used to estimate a lower bound on total TCR beta diversity. The public sequencing data were trimmed at Q25 with fastp and processed into clonotypes with MiXCR by TCRdb, which kept only in-frame beta chains. Each entry is one CDR3 protein sequence, shown with its most common DNA and genes. These V and J calls derive from TCRdb rather than the authors' analysis. Recorded for this sample are about 780,000 distinct CDR3 sequences; about 47% of them occurred a single time. Roughly 18% of the sample comes from the top ten.

With regard to this clonotype: The antigen it recognizes is unknown. Per-nucleotide qualities are absent, and no much larger clonotype sits a single base away.

What the authors observed across the whole study: Observed TCR beta diversity per million T cells fell roughly linearly with age, and a significant reduction was already apparent by age roughly 40. Since profiling was done on bulk unsorted PBMCs, naive and antigen-experienced compartments could not be conclusively compared. Estimates of total diversity based on one million sequenced T cells were considered lower bounds and underestimates. Compared with the aged group, the long-lived group had more naive CD4+ T cells, fewer expanded clones and increased TCR diversity, suggesting age selection. Observed TCR beta diversity correlated strongly with the percentage of naive T cells measured by flow cytometry. Because donor CMV infection status was unknown, age-related changes in expanded clonotypes were potentially confounded.

This receptor was identified in an elderly man in good health. The sequenced material came from blood.

CDR3 reads: CASSLVGSGRDIQYF. The nucleotide sequence reads TGTGCCAGCAGCCTTGTAGGGAGTGGTAGGGACATTCAGTACTTC. The rearrangement combines TRBV3-1 with TRBJ2-4, with a weak D call of TRBD2 (5 bases match). The cysteine opens and the phenylalanine closes a CDR3 of 15 amino acids. Just CDR3 DNA is preserved here, 45 bases in frame from base 1. Relative to germline, V is 4 bases shorter and J is 8 bases shorter, with 18 bases between their ends. The germline V gene encodes CDR1 LGHDT and CDR2 YNNKEL (reference sequence).